This entry describes one T cell receptor (beta chain). This entry is derived from a study of blood T cell repertoires in COVID-19. Looking at the study overall: Nucleic acid was either cDNA or gDNA, and it came from T cells, B-cell-depleted T cells, or PBMCs.

The junction had 2 bases not matched to a gene; V was cut back by 0 bases and J by 9 bases. Germline values: CDR1 LGHNA, CDR2 YSLEER. The length of the CDR3 is 14 residues. Original processing notes: Quantification of nucleated cells was approximated via reference gene primer amplification. The assay was immunoSEQ multiplex PCR, and TCRdb's table has in-frame clones only and misses some. That table gives V, J and clone size, and the DNA gave D and trimming. The sample shows 110,000 to 150,000 clones, 84% of them seen only once. The source material was peripheral blood. The receptor was isolated from a human donor in a cohort sampled during active COVID-19. V gene TRBV4-3 combines with J gene TRBJ2-1; 10 bases map to TRBD1. DNA of the CDR3: TGCGCCAGCAGCCAAGAGACAGGGGGCATTGAGCAGTTCTTC. As protein: CASSQETGGIEQFF.